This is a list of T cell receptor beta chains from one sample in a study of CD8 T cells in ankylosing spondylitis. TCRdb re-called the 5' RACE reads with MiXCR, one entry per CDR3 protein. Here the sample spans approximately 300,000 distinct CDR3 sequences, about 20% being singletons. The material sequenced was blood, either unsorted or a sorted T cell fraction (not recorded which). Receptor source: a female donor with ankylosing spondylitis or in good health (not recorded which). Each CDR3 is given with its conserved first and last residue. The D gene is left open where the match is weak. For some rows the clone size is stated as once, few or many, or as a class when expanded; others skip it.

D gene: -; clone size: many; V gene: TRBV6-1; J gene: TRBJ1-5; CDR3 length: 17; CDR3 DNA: TGTGCCAGTTGTGGGGGAGGGTGGTCGGATAGCAATCAGCCCCAGCATTTT; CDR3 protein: CASCGGGWSDSNQPQHF
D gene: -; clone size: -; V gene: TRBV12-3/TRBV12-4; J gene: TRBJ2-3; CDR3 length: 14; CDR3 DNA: TGTGCCAGCAGTTTCGGGCTTCCCACAGATACGCAGTATTTT; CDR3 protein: CASSFGLPTDTQYF
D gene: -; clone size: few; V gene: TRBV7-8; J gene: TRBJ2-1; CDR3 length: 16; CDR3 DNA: TGTGCCAGCAGCTTAGACTCCGGGACCAAATACAATGAGCAGTTCTTC; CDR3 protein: CASSLDSGTKYNEQFF
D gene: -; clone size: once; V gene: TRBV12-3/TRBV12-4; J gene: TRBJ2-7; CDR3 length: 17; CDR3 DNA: TGTGCCAGCAGTTTAGAGGGGTTCCCAGGTCCCAGCTACGAGCAGTACTTC; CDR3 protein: CASSLEGFPGPSYEQYF
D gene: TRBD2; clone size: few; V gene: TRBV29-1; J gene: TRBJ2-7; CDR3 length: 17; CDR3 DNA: TGCAGCGTTGGGACAAGCCCGGGACTAGCGGGAACCTACGAGCAGTACTTC; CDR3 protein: CSVGTSPGLAGTYEQYF
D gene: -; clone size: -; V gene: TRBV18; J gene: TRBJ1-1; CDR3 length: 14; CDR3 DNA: TGTGCCAGCTCACGTTACGGAGGGAACACTGAAGCTTTCTTT; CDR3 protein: CASSRYGGNTEAFF
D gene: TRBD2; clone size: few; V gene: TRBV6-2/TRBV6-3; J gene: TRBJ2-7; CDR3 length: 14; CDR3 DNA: TGTGCCAGCAGGCCTAGCGGGGGCGACTACGAGCAGTACTTC; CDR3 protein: CASRPSGGDYEQYF
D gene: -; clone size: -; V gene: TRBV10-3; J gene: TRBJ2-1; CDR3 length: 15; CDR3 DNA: TGTGCCATCGCAGGGGGGAGGGTCGTTACCAATGAGCAGTTCTTC; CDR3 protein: CAIAGGRVVTNEQFF
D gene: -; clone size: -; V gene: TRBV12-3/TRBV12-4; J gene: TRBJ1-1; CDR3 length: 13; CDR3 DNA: TGTGCCAGCAGTTTAGGGGAGTGGACTGAAGCTTTCTTT; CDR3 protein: CASSLGEWTEAFF
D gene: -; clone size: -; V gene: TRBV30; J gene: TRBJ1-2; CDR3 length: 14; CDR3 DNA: TGTGCCTGGAGTAGGCGGGACCGTTTCTCTGGCTACACCTTC; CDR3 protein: CAWSRRDRFSGYTF
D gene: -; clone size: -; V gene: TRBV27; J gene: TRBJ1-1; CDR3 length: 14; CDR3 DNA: TGTGCCAGCAGTTTTACGAACTATAGGCCTGAAGCTTTCTTT; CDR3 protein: CASSFTNYRPEAFF
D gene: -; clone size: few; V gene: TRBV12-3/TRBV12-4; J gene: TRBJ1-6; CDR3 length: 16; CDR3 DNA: TGTGCCAGCAGTTTAGTAGGTAGCTCCTATAATTCACCCCTCCACTTT; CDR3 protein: CASSLVGSSYNSPLHF
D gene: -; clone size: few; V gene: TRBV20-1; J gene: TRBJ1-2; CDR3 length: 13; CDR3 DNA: TGCAGTGCTAGGGGGCTGACAGTACATGGCTACACCTTC; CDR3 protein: CSARGLTVHGYTF
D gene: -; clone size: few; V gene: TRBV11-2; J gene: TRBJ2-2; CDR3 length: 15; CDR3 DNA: TGTGCCAGCAGCTTAAGCGCTAGCTACACCGGGGAGCTGTTTTTT; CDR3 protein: CASSLSASYTGELFF
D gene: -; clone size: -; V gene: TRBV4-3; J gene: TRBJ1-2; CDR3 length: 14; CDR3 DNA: TGCGCCAGCAGCCATGAGAGGATTGGGGTTGGCTACACCTTC; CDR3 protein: CASSHERIGVGYTF
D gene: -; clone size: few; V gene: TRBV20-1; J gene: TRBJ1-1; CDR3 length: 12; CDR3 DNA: TGCAGTGCTACCGGCCCGGGGAATGAAGCTTTCTTT; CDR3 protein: CSATGPGNEAFF
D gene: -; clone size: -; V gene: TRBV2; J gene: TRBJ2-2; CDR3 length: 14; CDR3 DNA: TGTGCCAGCAAGGGGGAGACGAACACCGGGGAGCTGTTTTTT; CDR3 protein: CASKGETNTGELFF
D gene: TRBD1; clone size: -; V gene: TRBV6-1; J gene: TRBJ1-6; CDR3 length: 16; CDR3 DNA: TGTGCCAGCATGTCCTCTTCAGGGGGCGCCGGTTCACCCCTCCACTTT; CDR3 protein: CASMSSSGGAGSPLHF
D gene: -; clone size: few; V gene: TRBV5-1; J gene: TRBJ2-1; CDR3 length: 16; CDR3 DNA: TGCGCCAGCAGCTTGGCCGAGGGACACGGGGTAAATGAGCAGTTCTTC; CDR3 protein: CASSLAEGHGVNEQFF
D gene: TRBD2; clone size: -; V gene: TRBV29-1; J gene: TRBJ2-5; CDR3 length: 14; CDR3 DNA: TGCAGCGTTGAAGCTAGCGGGAGGGCGATTGACCAGTACTTC; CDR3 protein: CSVEASGRAIDQYF
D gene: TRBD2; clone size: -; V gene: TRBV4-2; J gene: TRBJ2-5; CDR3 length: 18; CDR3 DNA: TGTGCCAGCAGCCAAGATACTAGCGGGAGACCGGGGCGGGAGACCCAGTACTTC; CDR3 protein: CASSQDTSGRPGRETQYF
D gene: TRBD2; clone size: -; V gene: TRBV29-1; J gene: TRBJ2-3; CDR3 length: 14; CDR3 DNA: TGCAGCGTTGAACTAGCGGGAGTCGGTGATACGCAGTATTTT; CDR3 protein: CSVELAGVGDTQYF
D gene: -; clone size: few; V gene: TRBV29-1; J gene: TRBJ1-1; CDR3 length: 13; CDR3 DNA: TGCAGCGTTCTGAGAAACCAGGAGACTGAAGCTTTCTTT; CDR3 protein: CSVLRNQETEAFF
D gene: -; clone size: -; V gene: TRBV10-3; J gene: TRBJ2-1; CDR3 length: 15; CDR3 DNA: TGTGCCTCCACAGTCGGGGTAGACTTAGGCAATGAGCAGTTCTTC; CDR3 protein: CASTVGVDLGNEQFF
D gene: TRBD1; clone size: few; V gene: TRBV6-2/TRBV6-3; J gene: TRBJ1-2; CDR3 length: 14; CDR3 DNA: TGTGCCAGCAGGGTGACAGGGACATACTATGGCTACACCTTC; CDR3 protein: CASRVTGTYYGYTF
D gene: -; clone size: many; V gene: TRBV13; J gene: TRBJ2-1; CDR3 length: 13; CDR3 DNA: TGTGCCAGCAGCCTTAAATTCAGGAGGGAGCAGTTCTTC; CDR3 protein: CASSLKFRREQFF
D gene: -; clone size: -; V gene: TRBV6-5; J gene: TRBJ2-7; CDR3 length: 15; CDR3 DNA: TGTGCCAGCAGTTACGGGAGAGGGAATAGCTACGAGCAGTACTTC; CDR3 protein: CASSYGRGNSYEQYF
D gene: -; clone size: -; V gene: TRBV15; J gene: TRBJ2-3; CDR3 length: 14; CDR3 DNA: TGTGCCACCAGCAGAGATTCAGGGCGGTATACGCAGTATTTT; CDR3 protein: CATSRDSGRYTQYF
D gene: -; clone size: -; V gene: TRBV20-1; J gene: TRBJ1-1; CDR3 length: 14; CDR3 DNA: TGCAGTGCTAGACCAGGGGAGTGGAACACTGAAGCTTTCTTT; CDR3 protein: CSARPGEWNTEAFF
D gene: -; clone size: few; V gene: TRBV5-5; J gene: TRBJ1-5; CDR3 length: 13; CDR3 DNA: TGTGCCAGGAGCTTAGATGCAGGTCAGCCCCAGCATTTT; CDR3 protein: CARSLDAGQPQHF
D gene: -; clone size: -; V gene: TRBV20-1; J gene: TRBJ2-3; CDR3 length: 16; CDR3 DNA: TGCAGTGCTAGAGATCAAGGCGGGCGCGGCACAGATACGCAGTATTTT; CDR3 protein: CSARDQGGRGTDTQYF
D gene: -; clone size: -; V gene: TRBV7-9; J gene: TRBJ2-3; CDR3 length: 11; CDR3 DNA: TGTGCCAGCACCCTGTCAGATACGCAGTATTTT; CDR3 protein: CASTLSDTQYF
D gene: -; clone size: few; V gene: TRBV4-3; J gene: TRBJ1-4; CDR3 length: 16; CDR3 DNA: TGCGCCAGCAGCCAAGGACCCGGACAGATAAATGAAAAACTGTTTTTT; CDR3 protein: CASSQGPGQINEKLFF
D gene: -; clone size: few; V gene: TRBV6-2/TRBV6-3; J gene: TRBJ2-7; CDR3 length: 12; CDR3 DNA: TGTGCCAGCAGTTACTCCTCAGTACCGCAGTACTTC; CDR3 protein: CASSYSSVPQYF
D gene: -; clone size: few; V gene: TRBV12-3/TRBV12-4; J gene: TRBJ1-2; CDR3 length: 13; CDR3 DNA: TGTGCCAGCAGTGCAAAAGGGGCGGGTGGCTACACCTTC; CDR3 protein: CASSAKGAGGYTF
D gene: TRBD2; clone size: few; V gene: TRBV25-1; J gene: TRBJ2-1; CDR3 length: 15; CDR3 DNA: TGTGCCAGCAGTGAAGAAATAGCGGGAGGGGATGAGCAGTTCTTC; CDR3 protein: CASSEEIAGGDEQFF
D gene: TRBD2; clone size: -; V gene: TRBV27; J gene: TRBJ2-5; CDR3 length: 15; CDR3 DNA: TGTGCCAGCACCGACGCGGGGGGAGCGGGTGAGACCCAGTACTTC; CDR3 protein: CASTDAGGAGETQYF
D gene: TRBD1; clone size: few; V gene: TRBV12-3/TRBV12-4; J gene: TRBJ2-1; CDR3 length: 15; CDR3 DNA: TGTGCCAGCTTCTCTCCCGGGACAGGGGATAATGAGCAGTTCTTC; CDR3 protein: CASFSPGTGDNEQFF
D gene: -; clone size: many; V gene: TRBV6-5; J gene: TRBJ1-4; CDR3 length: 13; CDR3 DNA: TGTGCCAGCCGGAATGAGGGGGGTGAAAAACTGTTTTTT; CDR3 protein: CASRNEGGEKLFF
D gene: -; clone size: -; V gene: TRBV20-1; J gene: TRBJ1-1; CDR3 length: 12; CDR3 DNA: TGCAGTGCTAATCCGGGATTCTCTGAAGCTTTCTTT; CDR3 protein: CSANPGFSEAFF
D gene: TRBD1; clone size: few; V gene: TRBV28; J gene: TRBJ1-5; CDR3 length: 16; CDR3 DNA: TGTGCCAGCAGTTTCGACGACAGGGGGCTCGGTCAGCCCCAGCATTTT; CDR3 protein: CASSFDDRGLGQPQHF
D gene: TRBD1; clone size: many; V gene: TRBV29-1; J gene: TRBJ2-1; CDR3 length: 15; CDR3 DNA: TGCAGCGTTGAAGGGGGACAGGGCTCCTACAATGAGCAGTTCTTC; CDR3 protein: CSVEGGQGSYNEQFF
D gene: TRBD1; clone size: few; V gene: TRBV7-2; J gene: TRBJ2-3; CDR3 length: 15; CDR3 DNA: TGTGCCAGCAGTCCTACAGGGGACCCCTGGGGTACGCAGTATTTT; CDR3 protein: CASSPTGDPWGTQYF
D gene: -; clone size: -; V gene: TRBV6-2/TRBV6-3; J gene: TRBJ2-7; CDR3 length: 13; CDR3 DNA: TGTGCCAGCAGTTACTCGACGCTCTACGAGCAGTACTTC; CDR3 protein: CASSYSTLYEQYF
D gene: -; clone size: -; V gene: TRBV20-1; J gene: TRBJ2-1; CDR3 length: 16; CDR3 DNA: TGCAGTGCTAGCACTCGAACTATCCCTTACGGCAGTGAGCAGTTCTTC; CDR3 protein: CSASTRTIPYGSEQFF
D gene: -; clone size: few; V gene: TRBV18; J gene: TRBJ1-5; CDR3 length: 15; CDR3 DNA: TGTGCCAGCTCACCACTTCAGGGTACCCATCAGCCCCAGCATTTT; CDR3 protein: CASSPLQGTHQPQHF
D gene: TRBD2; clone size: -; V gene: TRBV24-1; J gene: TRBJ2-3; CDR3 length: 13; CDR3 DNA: TGTGCCACCAGGCGGGAGGCCACAGATACGCAGTATTTT; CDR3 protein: CATRREATDTQYF
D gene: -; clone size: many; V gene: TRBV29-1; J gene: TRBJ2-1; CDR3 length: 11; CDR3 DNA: TGCAGCGTTGAAGATCGGCATGAGCAGTTCTTC; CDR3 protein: CSVEDRHEQFF